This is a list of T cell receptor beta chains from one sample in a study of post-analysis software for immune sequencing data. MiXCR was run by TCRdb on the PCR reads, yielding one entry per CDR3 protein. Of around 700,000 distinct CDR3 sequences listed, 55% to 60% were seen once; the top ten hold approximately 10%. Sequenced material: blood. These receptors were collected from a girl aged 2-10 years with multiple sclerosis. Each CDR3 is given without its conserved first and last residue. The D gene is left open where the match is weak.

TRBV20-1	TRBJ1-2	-	SGVEGGGYGYT
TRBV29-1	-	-	SVVGLGEQY
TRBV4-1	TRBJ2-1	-	ASSPDPNLLNEQF
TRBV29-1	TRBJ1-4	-	SAGFPEKLF
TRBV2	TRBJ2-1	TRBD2	ASGDRGLAGGLSSYNEQF
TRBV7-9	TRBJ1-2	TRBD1	ASSLGGQINYGYT
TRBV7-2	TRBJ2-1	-	ASSLDRIQLGNEQF
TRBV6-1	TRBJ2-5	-	ASSEPARSGTQY
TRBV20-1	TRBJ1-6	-	SVAGGRARSPLH
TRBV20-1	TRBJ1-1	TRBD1	SAPPPGTVREAF
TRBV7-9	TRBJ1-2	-	ASSGTGDYGYT
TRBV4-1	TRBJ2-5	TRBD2	ASSQANMGLAIREQY
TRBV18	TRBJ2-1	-	ASSPTQGRNEQF
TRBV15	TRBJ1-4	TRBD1	ATRAGTENEKLF
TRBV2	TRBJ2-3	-	ASSEAGSEHTQY
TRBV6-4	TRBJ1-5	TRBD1	ASSDSCVGQLLRSNQPQH
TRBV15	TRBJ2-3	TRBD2	ATSSEVSGSPDTQY
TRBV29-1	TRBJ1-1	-	SVDRQMNTEAF
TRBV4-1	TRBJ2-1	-	ASSHAGLFNEQF
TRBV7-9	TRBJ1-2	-	ASSLGADDGYT
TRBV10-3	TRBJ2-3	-	AISESHGGGDTQY
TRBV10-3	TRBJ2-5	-	AISPGTQGTQY
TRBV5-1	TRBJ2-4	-	ASSLQRENIQY
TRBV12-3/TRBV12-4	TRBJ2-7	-	ASSLGRQPPYEQY
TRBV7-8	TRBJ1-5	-	ASSLGGRGLNQPQH
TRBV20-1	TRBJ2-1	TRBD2	SARKREGWNEQF
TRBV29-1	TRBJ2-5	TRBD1	SVERQGIVETQY
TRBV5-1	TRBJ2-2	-	ASSLSGGELF
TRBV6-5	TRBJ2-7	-	ASSYSRLAYGEQY
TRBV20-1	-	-	SARYNQETQY
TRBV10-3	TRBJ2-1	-	AISEWEGGYNEQF
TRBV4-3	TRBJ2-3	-	ASSQDLDIPSTDTQY
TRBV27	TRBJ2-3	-	ASSLKGRSSTDTQY
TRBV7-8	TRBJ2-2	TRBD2	ASSFLAGATGELF